These T cell receptor beta chains were read from a single sample in a study of blood T cell repertoires in COVID-19. Sequenced by immunoSEQ multiplex PCR; TCRdb stores in-frame clones only, minus some. The top ten hold around 8% of the sample, which has fewer than 200,000 clones, 75% to 85% seen once. Sequenced sample: peripheral blood. The receptors originated from a woman aged 55-75 years with COVID-19, enrolled during active disease. Each CDR3 is given with its conserved first and last residue. The D gene is left open where the match is weak. For some rows the clone size is stated as once, few or many, or as a class when expanded; others skip it.

size	J	D	V	CDR3	DNA
once	TRBJ2-7	NA	TRBV12-3/TRBV12-4	CASSRRVGEQYF	TGTGCCAGCAGTAGACGGGTGGGCGAGCAGTACTTC
NA	TRBJ2-7	TRBD1	TRBV29-1	CSVEQGAYEQYF	TGCAGCGTTGAACAGGGGGCCTACGAGCAGTACTTC
few	TRBJ1-2	TRBD1	TRBV28	CASSFVGTGDGYTF	TGTGCCAGCAGTTTTGTCGGGACAGGGGATGGCTACACCTTC
NA	TRBJ2-4	NA	TRBV11-3	CASSPGGAKNIQYF	TGTGCCAGCAGTCCCGGGGGAGCCAAAAACATTCAGTACTTC
NA	TRBJ1-1	TRBD1	TRBV18	CASSAFGTENTEAFF	TGTGCCAGCTCGGCTTTCGGGACAGAGAACACTGAAGCTTTCTTT
NA	TRBJ1-2	NA	TRBV5-4	CASSLGRADNYGYTF	TGTGCCAGCAGCTTGGGCAGGGCAGACAACTATGGCTACACCTTC
NA	TRBJ2-3	NA	TRBV12-3/TRBV12-4	CASSQTDTQYF	TGTGCCAGCAGTCAAACAGATACGCAGTATTTT
NA	TRBJ2-6	NA	TRBV6-5	CASSRPAGANVLTF	TGTGCCAGCAGCCGCCCGGCTGGGGCCAACGTCCTGACTTTC
NA	TRBJ1-6	TRBD1	TRBV7-2	CASSLGTGNVSPLHF	TGTGCCAGCAGCCTAGGGACAGGGAATGTTTCACCCCTCCACTTT
NA	TRBJ2-1	NA	TRBV27	CASSQLGNPGDEQFF	TGTGCCAGCAGCCAATTAGGAAACCCGGGGGATGAGCAGTTCTTC
NA	TRBJ1-1	NA	TRBV27	CASSLREGSTEAFF	TGTGCCAGCAGTTTAAGGGAGGGTTCCACTGAAGCTTTCTTT
NA	TRBJ1-1	NA	TRBV12-2	CASRLAVGHLNTEAFF	TGTGCAAGTCGCTTAGCCGTAGGACACTTGAACACTGAAGCTTTCTTT
NA	TRBJ1-2	NA	TRBV18	CASSPASGFSNYGYTF	TGTGCCAGCTCACCCGCATCAGGGTTCTCCAACTATGGCTACACCTTC
NA	TRBJ2-2	NA	TRBV10-3	CAISETGRGRPGELFF	TGTGCCATCAGTGAAACAGGGAGAGGAAGGCCCGGGGAGCTGTTTTTT
NA	TRBJ2-1	TRBD1	TRBV19	CASSIRDRGYNEQFF	TGTGCCAGTAGTATAAGAGACAGGGGCTACAATGAGCAGTTCTTC
NA	TRBJ1-2	TRBD1	TRBV9	CASSATGSYGYTF	TGTGCCAGCAGCGCGACAGGGAGCTATGGCTACACCTTC
NA	TRBJ2-2	TRBD1	TRBV7-3	CASSLMGQYTGELFF	TGTGCCAGCAGCTTAATGGGACAGTACACCGGGGAGCTGTTTTTT
NA	TRBJ1-5	NA	TRBV27	CASSFSKTAGERQPQHF	TGTGCCAGCAGTTTCTCGAAAACGGCAGGGGAAAGGCAGCCCCAGCATTTT
NA	TRBJ2-3	TRBD2	TRBV5-4	CASGAGLAGDTQYF	TGTGCCAGCGGGGCGGGACTAGCGGGAGATACGCAGTATTTT
NA	TRBJ2-3	NA	TRBV5-5	CASSLGAGTDTQYF	TGTGCCAGCAGCTTGGGAGCGGGCACAGATACGCAGTATTTT
NA	TRBJ1-1	NA	TRBV5-6	CASGFSGIGTEAFF	TGTGCCAGCGGCTTTTCAGGGATCGGGACTGAAGCTTTCTTT
NA	TRBJ1-3	NA	TRBV5-5	CASSLLSSGNTIYF	TGTGCCAGCAGCTTGCTGTCCTCTGGAAACACCATATATTTT
NA	TRBJ1-2	TRBD1	TRBV4-1	CASSQDRGKVRGYTF	TGCGCCAGCAGCCAAGACAGGGGGAAGGTGCGTGGCTACACCTTC
NA	TRBJ1-5	NA	TRBV28	CASTPRPRGEQPQHF	TGTGCCAGCACTCCCCGACCGCGGGGCGAGCAGCCCCAGCATTTT
few	TRBJ1-1	TRBD1	TRBV7-9	CASRVGSIGDRGTEAFF	TGTGCCAGCAGAGTTGGGTCTATAGGGGACAGGGGCACTGAAGCTTTCTTT
NA	TRBJ2-7	TRBD2	TRBV3-1/TRBV3-2	CASSQPGGAYEQYF	TGTGCCAGCAGCCAACCGGGAGGAGCCTACGAGCAGTACTTC
few	TRBJ2-1	NA	TRBV11-2	CASSLAPGGGRQFF	TGTGCCAGCAGCTTGGCCCCTGGTGGGGGGAGGCAGTTCTTC
few	TRBJ1-5	TRBD1	TRBV9	CASSKSGQGHQPQHF	TGTGCCAGCAGCAAATCTGGACAGGGCCATCAGCCCCAGCATTTT
NA	TRBJ2-7	TRBD2	TRBV28	CASSLRTSGTYEQYF	TGTGCCAGCAGTTTGAGGACTAGCGGTACCTACGAGCAGTACTTC
NA	TRBJ1-6	NA	TRBV2	CASSAVTGRYNSPLHF	TGTGCCAGCAGTGCCGTGACGGGGAGGTATAATTCACCCCTCCACTTT
NA	TRBJ2-7	NA	TRBV11-2	CASSLRASVSYEQYF	TGTGCCAGCAGCTTACGGGCTAGCGTATCCTACGAGCAGTACTTC
NA	TRBJ2-7	NA	TRBV6-6	CASGGNSYEQYF	TGTGCCAGCGGAGGGAACTCCTACGAGCAGTACTTC
few	TRBJ1-2	NA	TRBV29-1	CSVAGGDYGYTF	TGCAGCGTTGCTGGGGGCGACTATGGCTACACCTTC
NA	TRBJ2-1	NA	TRBV20-1	CSAENNEQFF	TGCAGTGCAGAGAATAATGAGCAGTTCTTC
NA	TRBJ2-1	NA	TRBV7-3	CASSSSLGRVRDEQFF	TGTGCCAGCAGCTCCAGTCTGGGCAGGGTTAGGGATGAGCAGTTCTTC
NA	TRBJ2-4	NA	TRBV10-1	CASSERQGLAKNIQYF	TGCGCCAGCAGTGAGAGGCAGGGCCTAGCCAAAAACATTCAGTACTTC
few	TRBJ2-3	NA	TRBV5-1	CASSFDRPTDTQYF	TGCGCCAGCAGCTTCGACAGGCCTACAGATACGCAGTATTTT
NA	TRBJ2-1	TRBD1	TRBV18	CASSHDIQGNEQFF	TGTGCCAGCTCACACGATATACAGGGGAATGAGCAGTTCTTC
once	TRBJ1-4	NA	TRBV7-9	CASSLGLSTGELFF	TGTGCCAGCAGCTTAGGACTATCAACGGGCGAACTGTTTTTT
NA	TRBJ2-1	NA	TRBV10-1	CAIPHPRFRGSYNEQFF	TGCGCCATCCCCCACCCGCGGTTTCGGGGCTCCTACAATGAGCAGTTCTTC
NA	TRBJ2-5	TRBD1	TRBV6-5	CASSYSGRGLQETQYF	TGTGCCAGCAGTTACTCGGGCAGGGGGCTACAAGAGACCCAGTACTTC
NA	TRBJ1-1	NA	TRBV4-1	CASSQDRSGSLPEAFF	TGCGCCAGCAGCCAAGATCGAAGCGGCAGTCTTCCTGAAGCTTTCTTT
NA	TRBJ2-1	TRBD2	TRBV11-3	CASSPNSGGVSYNEQFF	TGTGCCAGCAGCCCAAATAGCGGGGGGGTCTCCTACAATGAGCAGTTCTTC
many	TRBJ1-1	NA	TRBV4-1	CASSQLYRLNTEAFF	TGCGCCAGCAGCCAATTATACAGGTTGAACACTGAAGCTTTCTTT
NA	TRBJ2-2	NA	TRBV5-4	CASSLEPNTGELFF	TGTGCCAGCAGCTTGGAGCCCAACACCGGGGAGCTGTTTTTT
NA	TRBJ2-7	NA	TRBV6-5	CASSYSRGLSSYEQYF	TGTGCCAGCAGTTACTCGCGGGGGCTGAGCTCCTACGAGCAGTACTTC
NA	TRBJ2-2	NA	TRBV28	CASRSSRFSGELFF	TGTGCCAGCAGGTCGTCGAGATTTTCCGGGGAGCTGTTTTTT
NA	TRBJ1-6	TRBD1	TRBV11-3	CASSTDRDSPLHF	TGTGCCAGCAGCACCGACAGGGATTCACCCCTCCACTTT
NA	TRBJ2-6	NA	TRBV6-5	CASSYSRSSGANVLTF	TGTGCCAGCAGTTACTCGAGGAGCTCTGGGGCCAACGTCCTGACTTTC
few	TRBJ1-1	NA	TRBV5-6	CASSRPGRLNTEAFF	TGTGCCAGCAGCCGGCCGGGTCGGCTGAACACTGAAGCTTTCTTT
NA	TRBJ1-1	NA	TRBV19	CASRGAAQAFF	TGTGCCAGTCGTGGGGCAGCGCAAGCTTTCTTT
NA	TRBJ1-1	TRBD1	TRBV29-1	CSGRGGGDTEAFF	TGCAGCGGCCGAGGGGGCGGGGACACTGAAGCTTTCTTT